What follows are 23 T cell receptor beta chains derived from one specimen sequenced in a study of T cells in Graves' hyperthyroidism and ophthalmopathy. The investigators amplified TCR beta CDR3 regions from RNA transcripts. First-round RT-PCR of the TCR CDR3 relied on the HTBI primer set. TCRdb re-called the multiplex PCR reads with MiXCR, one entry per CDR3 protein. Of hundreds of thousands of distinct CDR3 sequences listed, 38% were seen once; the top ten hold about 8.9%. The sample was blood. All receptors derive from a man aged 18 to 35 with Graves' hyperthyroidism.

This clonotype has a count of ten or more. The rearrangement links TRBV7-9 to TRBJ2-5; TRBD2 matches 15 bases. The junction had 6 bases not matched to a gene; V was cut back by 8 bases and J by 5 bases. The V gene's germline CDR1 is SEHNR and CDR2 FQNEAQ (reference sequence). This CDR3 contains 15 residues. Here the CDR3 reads CASGGLAGGTETQYF. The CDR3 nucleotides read TGTGCCAGCGGAGGACTAGCGGGGGGGACGGAGACCCAGTACTTC.

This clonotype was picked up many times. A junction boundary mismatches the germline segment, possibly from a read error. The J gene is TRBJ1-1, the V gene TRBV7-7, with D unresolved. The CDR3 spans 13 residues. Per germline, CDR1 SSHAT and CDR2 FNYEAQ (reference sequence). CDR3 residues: CASSSSVNTEAFF. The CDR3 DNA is TGTGCTAGCAGCTCGTCAGTGAACACTGAAGCTTTCTTT.

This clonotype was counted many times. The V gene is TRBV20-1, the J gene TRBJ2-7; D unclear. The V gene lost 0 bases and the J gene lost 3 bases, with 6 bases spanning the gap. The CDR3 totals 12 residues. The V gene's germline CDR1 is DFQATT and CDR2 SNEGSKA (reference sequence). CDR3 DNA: TGCAGTGCTAGAGATTTTCTCTACGAGCAGTACTTC. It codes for CSARDFLYEQYF.

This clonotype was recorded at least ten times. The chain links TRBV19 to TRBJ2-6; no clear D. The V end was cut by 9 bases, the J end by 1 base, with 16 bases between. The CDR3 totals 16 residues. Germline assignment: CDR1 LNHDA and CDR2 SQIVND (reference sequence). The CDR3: CASPPRSASGANVLTF. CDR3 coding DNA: TGTGCCAGCCCCCCCCGGAGCGCTTCTGGGGCCAACGTCCTGACTTTC.

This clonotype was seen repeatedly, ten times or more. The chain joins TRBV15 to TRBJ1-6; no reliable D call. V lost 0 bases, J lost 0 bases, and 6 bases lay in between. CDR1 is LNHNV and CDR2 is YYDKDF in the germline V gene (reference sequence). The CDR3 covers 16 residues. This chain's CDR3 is CATSRDRPSYNSPLHF. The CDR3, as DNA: TGTGCCACCAGCAGAGACCGCCCCTCCTATAATTCACCCCTCCACTTT. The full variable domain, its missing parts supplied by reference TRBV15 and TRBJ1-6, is DAMVIQNPRYQVTQFGKPVTLSCSQTLNHNVMYWYQQKSSQAPKLLFHYYDKDFNNEADTPDNFQSRRPNTSFCFLDIRSPGLGDTAMYLCATSRDRPSYNSPLHFGNGTRLTVT.

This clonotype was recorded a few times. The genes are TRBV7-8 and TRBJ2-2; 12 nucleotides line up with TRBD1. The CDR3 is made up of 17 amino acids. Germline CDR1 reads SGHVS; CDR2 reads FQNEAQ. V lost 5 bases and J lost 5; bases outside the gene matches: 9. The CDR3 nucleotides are TGTGCCAGCAGCCCAACTAGGGACAGGGGGCTGACCGGGGAGCTGTTTTTT. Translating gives CASSPTRDRGLTGELFF.

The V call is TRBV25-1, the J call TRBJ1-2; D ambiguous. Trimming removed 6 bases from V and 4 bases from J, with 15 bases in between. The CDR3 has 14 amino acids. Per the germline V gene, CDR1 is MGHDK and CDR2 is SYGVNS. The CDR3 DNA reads TGTGCCAGCAGCCGGGAGCCCGGGAGCTATGGCTACACCTTC. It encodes CASSREPGSYGYTF.

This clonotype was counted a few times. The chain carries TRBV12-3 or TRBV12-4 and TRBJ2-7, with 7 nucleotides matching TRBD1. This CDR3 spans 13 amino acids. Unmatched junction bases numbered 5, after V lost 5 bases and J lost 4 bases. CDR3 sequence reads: CASSPTDRYEQYF. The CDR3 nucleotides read TGTGCCAGCAGTCCCACGGACAGGTACGAGCAGTACTTC.

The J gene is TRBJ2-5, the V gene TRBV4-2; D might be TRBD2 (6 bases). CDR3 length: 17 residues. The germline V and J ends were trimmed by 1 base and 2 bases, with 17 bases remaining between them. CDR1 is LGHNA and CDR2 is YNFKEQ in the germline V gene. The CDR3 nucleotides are TGTGCCAGCAGCCAAGGCCGGACTACTTTGGGACAAGAGACCCAGTACTTC. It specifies CASSQGRTTLGQETQYF.

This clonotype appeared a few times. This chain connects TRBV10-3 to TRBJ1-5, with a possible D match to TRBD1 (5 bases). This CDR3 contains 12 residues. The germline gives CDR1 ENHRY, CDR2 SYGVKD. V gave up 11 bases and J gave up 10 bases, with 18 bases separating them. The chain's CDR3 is CAAGTGIYPQHF. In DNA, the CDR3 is TGTGCCGCCGGGACGGGGATTTATCCCCAGCATTTT.

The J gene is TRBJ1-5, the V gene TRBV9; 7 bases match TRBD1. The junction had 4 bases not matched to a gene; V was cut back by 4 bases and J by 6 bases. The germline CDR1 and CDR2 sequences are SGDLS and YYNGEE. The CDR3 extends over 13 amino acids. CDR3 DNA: TGTGCCAGCAGCCAAGGGACAGCTCAGCCCCAGCATTTT. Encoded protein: CASSQGTAQPQHF. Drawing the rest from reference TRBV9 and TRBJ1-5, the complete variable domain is DSGVTQTPKHLITATGQRVTLRCSPRSGDLSVYWYQQSLDQGLQFLIQYYNGEERAKGNILERFSAQQFPDLHSELNLSSLELGDSALYFCASSQGTAQPQHFGDGTRLSIL.

The CDR3 region has the DNA TGTGCCAGCAGTGAACTAGCGGGGCCTTACTACGAGCAGTACTTC. This encodes CASSELAGPYYEQYF. V is TRBV7-9 and J is TRBJ2-7; 10 bases map to TRBD2. The V and J ends lost 6 bases and 3 bases, in that order; junction bases with no gene match: 8. CDR3 length: 15 residues. Germline V gene data show CDR1 as SEHNR and CDR2 as FQNEAQ (reference sequence). Using reference TRBV7-9 and TRBJ2-7 for the parts outside the CDR3, the full variable domain is DTGVSQNPRHKITKRGQNVTFRCDPISEHNRLYWYRQTLGQGPEFLTYFQNEAQLEKSRLLSDRFSAERPKGSFSTLEIQRTEQGDSAMYLCASSELAGPYYEQYFGPGTRLTVT.

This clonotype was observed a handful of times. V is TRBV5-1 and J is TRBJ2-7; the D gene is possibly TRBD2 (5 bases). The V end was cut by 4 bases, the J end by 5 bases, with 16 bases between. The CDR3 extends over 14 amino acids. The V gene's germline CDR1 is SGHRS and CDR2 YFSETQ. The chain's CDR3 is CASSPRGWIHEQYF. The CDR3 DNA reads TGCGCCAGCAGCCCCCGGGGTTGGATACACGAGCAGTACTTC.

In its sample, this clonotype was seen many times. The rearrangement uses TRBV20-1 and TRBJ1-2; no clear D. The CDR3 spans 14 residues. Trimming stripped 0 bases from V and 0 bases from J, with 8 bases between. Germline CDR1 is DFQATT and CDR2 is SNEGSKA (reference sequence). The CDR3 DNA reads TGCAGTGCTAGAGACTCGATGCCTAACTATGGCTACACCTTC. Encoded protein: CSARDSMPNYGYTF.

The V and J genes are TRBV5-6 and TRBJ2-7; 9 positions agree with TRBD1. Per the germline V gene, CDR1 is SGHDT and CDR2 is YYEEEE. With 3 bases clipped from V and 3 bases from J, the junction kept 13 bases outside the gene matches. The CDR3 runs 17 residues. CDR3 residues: CASSYPIPGTGLYEQYF. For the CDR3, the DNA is TGTGCCAGCAGCTACCCTATCCCCGGGACAGGGCTCTACGAGCAGTACTTC.

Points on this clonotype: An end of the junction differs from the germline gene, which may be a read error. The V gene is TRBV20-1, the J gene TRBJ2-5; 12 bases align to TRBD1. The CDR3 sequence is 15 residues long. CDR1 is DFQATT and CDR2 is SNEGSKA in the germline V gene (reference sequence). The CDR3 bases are TGCAGTGCTGGAGATCTCGGGACAGGGGGCGAGACCCAGTACTTC. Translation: CSAGDLGTGGETQYF.

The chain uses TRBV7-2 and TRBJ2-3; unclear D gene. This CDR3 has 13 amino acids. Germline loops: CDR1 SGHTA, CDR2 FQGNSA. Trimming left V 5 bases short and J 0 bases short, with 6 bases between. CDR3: CASSPDSTDTQYF. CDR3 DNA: TGTGCCAGCAGCCCTGACAGCACAGATACGCAGTATTTT.

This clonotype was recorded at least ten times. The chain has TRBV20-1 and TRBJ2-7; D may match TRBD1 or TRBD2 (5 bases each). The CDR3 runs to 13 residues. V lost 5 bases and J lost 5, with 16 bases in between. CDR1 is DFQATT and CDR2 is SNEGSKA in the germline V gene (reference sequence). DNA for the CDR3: TGCAGTGCTCATGCCGGGGCAGGGAACGAGCAGTACTTC. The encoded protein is CSAHAGAGNEQYF.

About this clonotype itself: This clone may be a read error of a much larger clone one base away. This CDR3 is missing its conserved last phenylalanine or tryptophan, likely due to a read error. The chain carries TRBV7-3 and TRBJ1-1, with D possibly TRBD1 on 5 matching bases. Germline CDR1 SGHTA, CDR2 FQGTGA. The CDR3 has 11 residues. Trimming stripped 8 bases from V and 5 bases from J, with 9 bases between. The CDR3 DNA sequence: TGTGCCAGCGAATGGGGGACTGAAGCTTTCCTT. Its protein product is CASEWGTEAFL.

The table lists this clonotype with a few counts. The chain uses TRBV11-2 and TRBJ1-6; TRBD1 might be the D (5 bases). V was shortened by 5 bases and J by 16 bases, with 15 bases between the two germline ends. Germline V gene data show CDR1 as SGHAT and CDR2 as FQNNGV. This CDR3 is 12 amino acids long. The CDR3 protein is CASSPPGRSLHF. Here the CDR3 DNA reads TGTGCCAGCAGCCCACCGGGACGGTCGCTCCACTTT.

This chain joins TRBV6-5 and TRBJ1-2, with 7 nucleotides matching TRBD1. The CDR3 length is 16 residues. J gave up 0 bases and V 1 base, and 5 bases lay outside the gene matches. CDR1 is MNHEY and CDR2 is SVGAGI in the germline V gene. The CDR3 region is CASSYFEGTANYGYTF. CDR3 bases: TGTGCCAGCAGTTACTTCGAGGGGACAGCTAACTATGGCTACACCTTC.

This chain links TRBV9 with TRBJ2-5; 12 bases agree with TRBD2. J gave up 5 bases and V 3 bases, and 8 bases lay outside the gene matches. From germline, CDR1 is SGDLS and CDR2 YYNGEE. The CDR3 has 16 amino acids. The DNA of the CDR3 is TGTGCCAGCAGCGCACCTCGACTAGCGGGAGAGGAGACCCAGTACTTC. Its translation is CASSAPRLAGEETQYF.

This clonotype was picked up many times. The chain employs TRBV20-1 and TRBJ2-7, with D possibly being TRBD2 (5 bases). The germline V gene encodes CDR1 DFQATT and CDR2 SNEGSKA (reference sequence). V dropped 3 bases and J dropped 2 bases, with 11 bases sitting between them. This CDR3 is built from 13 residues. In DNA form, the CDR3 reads TGCAGTGCTAGTCGGCTAGCTACCTACGAGCAGTACTTC. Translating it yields CSASRLATYEQYF.